Shown below are 20 T cell receptor beta chains from a single sample sequenced in a study of shared clonotypes between healthy human individuals. Assay used: immunoSEQ multiplex PCR; TCRdb lists only in-frame clones, some missing. This table has about 1.9 million clones, around 93% appearing once. Cells designated naive CD8 were CD45RO-negative and were positively selected for CCR7, with terminally differentiated effector memory CD45RA+ cells excluded. The sequencing sample was made of naive CD8+ T cells from PBMCs. The receptors originated from a man between 18 and 29 years old in good health. Some clones in this sample may be carry-over from other donors' samples.

The V and J genes are TRBV11-2 and TRBJ2-7; no reliable D call. The germline gives CDR1 SGHAT, CDR2 FQNNGV. The germline V and J ends were trimmed by 5 bases and 4 bases, with 9 bases remaining between them. The CDR3 loop spans 12 amino acids. The CDR3 protein is CASSVGVYEQYF. The CDR3 coding sequence is TGTGCCAGCAGCGTCGGTGTGTACGAGCAGTACTTC.

CDR3 sequence: CASSLGDGFIYGYTF. CDR3 DNA sequence: TGTGCCAGCAGTTTAGGGGACGGCTTCATCTATGGCTACACCTTC. This rearrangement joins TRBV27 to TRBJ1-2, with D possibly TRBD1 on 5 matching bases. CDR1 MNHEY and CDR2 SMNVEV come from the germline V gene (reference sequence). The V end was cut by 2 bases, the J end by 4 bases, with 14 bases between. The CDR3 contains 15 residues.

This clone was counted only a few times. This chain uses TRBV6-1 with TRBJ1-1; D unresolved. The CDR3 has 11 residues. Germline values: CDR1 MNHNS, CDR2 SASEGT. Trimming removed 6 bases from V and 3 bases from J, with 5 bases in between. The CDR3 sequence: CASSPYTEAFF. The CDR3 DNA reads TGTGCCAGCAGCCCCTACACTGAAGCTTTCTTT.

The gene calls are TRBV2 and TRBJ2-2; 8 positions match TRBD2. This CDR3 is 16 amino acids long. CDR1 SNHLY and CDR2 FYNNEI come from the germline V gene. V gave up 4 bases and J gave up 6 bases; unmatched junction bases: 10. The CDR3 nucleotides read TGTGCCAGCAGTGTTGGGACTAGTGGGTCGGCCGGGGAGCTGTTTTTT. The encoded protein is CASSVGTSGSAGELFF.

This rearrangement joins TRBV7-9 to TRBJ2-6; D is possibly TRBD2 (5 bases). The ends were cut back, 0 bases at V and 2 bases at J, with 11 bases in the middle. This CDR3 region has 17 residues. In germline, CDR1 is SEHNR, CDR2 FQNEAQ (reference sequence). The CDR3 loop is CASSLARRDAGANVLTF. The CDR3 DNA follows: TGTGCCAGCAGCTTAGCGAGACGGGATGCTGGGGCCAACGTCCTGACTTTC.

The gene calls are TRBV7-2 and TRBJ2-1, with 8 bases lining up with TRBD2. The CDR3 totals 17 residues. CDR1 is SGHTA and CDR2 is FQGNSA in the germline V gene. Unmatched junction bases numbered 7, after V lost 2 bases and J lost 1 base. CDR3 DNA sequence: TGTGCCAGCAGCTTACTTAGCGGGACTATTTCCTACAATGAGCAGTTCTTC. It is translated as CASSLLSGTISYNEQFF. The variable domain in full, with the rest retrieved from reference TRBV7-2 and TRBJ2-1, is GAGVSQSPSNKVTEKGKDVELRCDPISGHTALYWYRQSLGQGLEFLIYFQGNSAPDKSGLPSDRFSAERTGGSVSTLTIQRTQQEDSAVYLCASSLLSGTISYNEQFFGPGTRLTVL.

The chain carries TRBV5-6 and TRBJ2-1, with no clear D. Per germline, CDR1 SGHDT and CDR2 YYEEEE. Trimming removed 2 bases at V and 2 bases at J, with 8 bases between. The CDR3 loop spans 14 amino acids. As DNA, the CDR3 is TGTGCCAGCAGCTTTAGTCAACCCTACAATGAGCAGTTCTTC. Translation: CASSFSQPYNEQFF.

The gene calls are TRBV20-1 and TRBJ2-3, with D perhaps matching TRBD2 (5 bases). CDR1 and CDR2 (germline): DFQATT, SNEGSKA (reference sequence). This CDR3 is 11 amino acids long. V lost 5 bases and J lost 6, with 9 bases in between. CDR3 loop: CSAPGGDTQYF. The CDR3 DNA reads as TGCAGTGCTCCGGGCGGGGATACGCAGTATTTT.

The CDR3 nucleotides read TGTGCCAGCAGTTCAATGTCATGGTACGAGCAGTACTTC. Protein sequence: CASSSMSWYEQYF. This sequence joins TRBV7-8 and TRBJ2-7; D is ambiguous. The CDR3 has 13 amino acids. The germline V and J ends were trimmed by 6 bases and 4 bases, with 13 bases remaining between them. Per the germline V gene, CDR1 is SGHVS and CDR2 is FQNEAQ.

The chain is built from TRBV5-6 and TRBJ1-1, with no clear D. The germline V gene has CDR1 SGHDT and CDR2 YYEEEE. V was shortened by 0 bases and J by 3 bases, with 9 bases between the two germline ends. The CDR3 runs 14 residues. The CDR3 coding sequence is TGTGCCAGCAGCTTGGGGGGTAGGTACACTGAAGCTTTCTTT. It codes for CASSLGGRYTEAFF.

The chain uses TRBV6-6 and TRBJ1-2; no clear D. This CDR3 comprises 12 residues. Trimming left V 4 bases short and J 8 bases short, with 11 bases between. CDR1 is MNHNY and CDR2 is SVGAGI in the germline V gene (reference sequence). CDR3 region: CASSSRLGGYTF. The CDR3 nucleotides read TGTGCCAGCAGTTCGCGACTGGGAGGCTACACCTTC.

This clone was observed once. The chain couples TRBV19 to TRBJ1-1; unclear D gene. Germline V gives CDR1 LNHDA, CDR2 SQIVND (reference sequence). The CDR3 contains 13 residues. Trimming pared 1 base from V and 11 bases from J, leaving 14 bases between. The DNA for the CDR3 is TGTGCCAGTAGTATAGGGGGAAACCGAGCCGCTTTCTTT. Translation gives CASSIGGNRAAFF.

This sequence joins TRBV7-2 and TRBJ1-2, with D possibly being TRBD1 (6 bases). This CDR3 spans 15 amino acids. V lost 5 bases, J lost 9 bases, and 22 bases lay in between. Germline CDR1 SGHTA, CDR2 FQGNSA. The CDR3: CASSPPRGGVGRYTF. CDR3 coding DNA: TGTGCCAGCAGCCCCCCGAGGGGGGGGGTGGGCCGCTACACCTTC.

The chain links TRBV7-9 to TRBJ2-7; 8 positions match TRBD1. The V segment lost 0 bases and the J segment 4 bases; nucleotides outside the gene matches: 11. CDR3 length: 17 amino acids. CDR1 and CDR2 (germline): SEHNR, FQNEAQ (reference sequence). The CDR3 coding sequence is TGTGCCAGCAGCTTAGCCTCAGGAGGGACAGGAAATTACGAGCAGTACTTC. Amino acids: CASSLASGGTGNYEQYF.

The chain couples TRBV10-3 to TRBJ1-5; D possibly corresponds to TRBD1 (5 bases). Trimming took off 5 bases at V and 5 bases at J, with 13 bases between the two ends. Germline CDR1 reads ENHRY; CDR2 reads SYGVKD. There are 14 residues in the CDR3. The chain's CDR3 is CAISTGEGYQPQHF. The CDR3 DNA sequence: TGTGCCATCAGTACAGGAGAGGGTTATCAGCCCCAGCATTTT.

The V gene is TRBV27, the J gene TRBJ1-2; TRBD1 aligns across 10 bases. Trimming cost V 8 bases and J 4 bases; bases outside gene matches: 13. Germline V gives CDR1 MNHEY, CDR2 SMNVEV (reference sequence). This CDR3 has 16 residues. For the CDR3, the DNA is TGTGCCAGCTCCCCCCTCCAGGGGACAGGGGCCTATGGCTACACCTTC. Its translation: CASSPLQGTGAYGYTF.

This clone was detected only once. The rearrangement uses TRBV7-9 and TRBJ1-2; no reliable D call. Deletions cut 3 bases from V and 6 bases from J, with 14 bases between. This CDR3 region has 14 residues. Per the germline V gene, CDR1 is SEHNR and CDR2 is FQNEAQ (reference sequence). In nucleotides, the CDR3 is TGTGCCAGCAGCTTTCCGGCCGGTAAGGATGGCTACACCTTC. Its translation is CASSFPAGKDGYTF.

Only one count was recorded for this clone. This chain joins TRBV13 and TRBJ2-2, with TRBD2 matching 9 bases. The CDR3 is made up of 19 amino acids. Germline trimming cut 5 bases from V and 4 bases from J; bases unmatched to any gene: 17. Germline V gene data show CDR1 as PRHDT and CDR2 as FYEKMQ (reference sequence). The CDR3 DNA reads TGTGCCAGCAGCCCCTCTGGGCTAGCGGGAAGAGGAATCACCGGGGAGCTGTTTTTT. Residues: CASSPSGLAGRGITGELFF.

V gene TRBV21-1 combines with J gene TRBJ2-3; the table's D call TRBD2 went unverified against the DNA. TRBV21-1 is assigned pseudogene status. The length of the CDR3 is 21 residues. The DNA of the CDR3 is TGTGCCAGCAGCAACCGGGAGGGCGGTTGGTACAGGGACCCTAGCACAGATACGCAGTATTTT. Its protein product is CASSNREGGWYRDPSTDTQYF.

The chain joins TRBV30 to TRBJ2-7; no reliable D call. The CDR3 totals 11 residues. The germline gives CDR1 GTSNPN, CDR2 SVGIG (reference sequence). Trimming took off 3 bases at V and 10 bases at J, with 13 bases between the two ends. CDR3 bases: TGTGCCTGGAGGGTACCGACCAAACAGTACTTC. This encodes CAWRVPTKQYF.